These T cell receptor beta chains were read from a single sample in a study of T cell repertoires in cytomegalovirus infection. From the reads, TCRdb called clonotypes with MiXCR, one entry per CDR3 protein. Here the sample spans some 500,000 distinct CDR3 sequences, just under 40% being singletons. These receptors are not linked to any known antigen. The sample in question was cultured PBMCs, obtained from culture after CMV antigen stimulation. These receptors were obtained from a human donor in good health (CMV status not recorded). Some clones in this sample may be carry-over from other donors' samples. CDR3s include the opening cysteine and the closing phenylalanine or tryptophan. A D gene is named only where the DNA matches it firmly. Part of the rows lack a size; the others show once, few, many or a class for expanded clones.

j_call v_call d_call clone_size cdr3_aa cdr3_nt
TRBJ1-3 TRBV7-6 - many CASSLAGTGNTIYF TGTGCCAGCAGCTTAGCCGGAACTGGAAACACCATATATTTT
TRBJ2-7 TRBV27 TRBD1 - CASSLSARTGSYEQYF TGTGCCAGCAGTTTGTCTGCCCGGACAGGATCCTACGAGCAGTACTTC
TRBJ2-7 TRBV15 - - CATSAGGSSYEQYF TGTGCCACCAGCGCAGGGGGGAGCTCCTACGAGCAGTACTTC
TRBJ2-3 TRBV12-3/TRBV12-4 - few CASSLAEGAWTDTQYF TGTGCCAGCAGTTTAGCGGAGGGAGCCTGGACAGATACGCAGTATTTT
TRBJ2-7 TRBV4-1 TRBD2 - CASSQRTSGAREQYF TGCGCCAGCAGCCAGCGGACTAGCGGGGCCCGGGAGCAGTACTTC
TRBJ1-5 TRBV7-2 - few CASSLDGGLDNQPQHF TGTGCCAGCAGCTTAGATGGGGGGCTAGACAATCAGCCCCAGCATTTT
TRBJ2-5 TRBV5-1 TRBD1 - CASSWTGGASETQYF TGCGCCAGCAGCTGGACAGGGGGCGCATCGGAGACCCAGTACTTC
TRBJ2-7 TRBV28 - - CASSRDLYKQYF TGTGCCAGCAGTCGGGACCTCTACAAGCAGTACTTC
TRBJ2-1 TRBV11-2 - - CASSADRDEQFF TGTGCCAGCAGCGCCGATAGGGATGAGCAGTTCTTC
TRBJ1-2 TRBV7-9 - few CASSPGPANYGYTF TGTGCCAGCAGCCCCGGGCCAGCTAACTATGGCTACACCTTC
TRBJ2-4 TRBV28 - few CASRGAKNIQYF TGTGCCAGCCGCGGAGCCAAAAACATTCAGTACTTC
TRBJ2-1 TRBV7-9 - few CASSLVPTNYANEQFF TGTGCCAGCAGCTTAGTACCAACTAATTACGCCAATGAGCAGTTCTTC
TRBJ2-1 TRBV19 TRBD2 - CASSWTSGRNNEQFF TGTGCCAGTAGTTGGACTAGCGGGAGGAACAATGAGCAGTTCTTC
TRBJ1-4 TRBV23-1 - - CASSLTSEVVGEKLFF TGCGCCAGCAGTCTGACTTCTGAGGTTGTCGGTGAAAAACTGTTTTTT
TRBJ1-5 TRBV20-1 - - CSAHRDQSNQPQHF TGCAGTGCACATAGGGACCAAAGCAATCAGCCCCAGCATTTT
TRBJ2-5 TRBV6-2/TRBV6-3 TRBD2 - CASSFAPTGTSGQETQYF TGTGCCAGCAGCTTTGCACCAACCGGGACTAGCGGCCAAGAGACCCAGTACTTC
TRBJ2-1 TRBV19 TRBD1 - CASSISNRGYNEQFF TGTGCCAGTAGTATATCGAACAGGGGCTACAATGAGCAGTTCTTC
TRBJ2-1 TRBV7-8 TRBD2 - CASSAPNQAGVEQFF TGTGCCAGCAGCGCACCGAACCAAGCGGGAGTCGAGCAGTTCTTC
TRBJ2-1 TRBV19 TRBD1 once CASSIAGQNPYNEQFF TGTGCCAGTAGTATAGCGGGACAGAACCCCTACAATGAGCAGTTCTTC
TRBJ1-1 TRBV28 - - CASSRSRAGTRNTEAFF TGTGCCAGCAGTCGCTCCCGGGCAGGGACGAGGAACACTGAAGCTTTCTTT
TRBJ1-6 TRBV10-3 - - CAISDDTLYNSPLHF TGTGCCATCAGTGACGACACACTCTATAATTCACCCCTCCACTTT
TRBJ2-2 TRBV12-3/TRBV12-4 - - CASTMTERNTGELFF TGTGCCAGCACCATGACAGAAAGAAACACCGGGGAGCTGTTTTTT
TRBJ2-1 TRBV20-1 TRBD2 - CSASHGGSPDEQFF TGCAGTGCTAGCCATGGCGGGAGTCCCGATGAGCAGTTCTTC
TRBJ2-2 TRBV5-1 TRBD2 - CASSETSATPGELFF TGCGCCAGCAGCGAGACTAGCGCCACCCCCGGGGAGCTGTTTTTT
TRBJ1-2 TRBV27 - once CASSLPLTVDYGYTF TGTGCCAGCAGTTTACCCCTGACAGTTGACTATGGCTACACCTTC
TRBJ2-7 TRBV7-9 - - CASSSANYEQYF TGTGCCAGCAGCTCAGCCAACTACGAGCAGTACTTC
TRBJ1-2 TRBV20-1 - - CSARVRGVYDGYTF TGCAGTGCTAGAGTGAGGGGGGTTTACGATGGCTACACCTTC
TRBJ2-2 TRBV6-1 - - CASRETGELFF TGTGCCAGCAGAGAGACCGGGGAGCTGTTTTTT
TRBJ1-1 TRBV5-1 - - CASSLTGWDTEAFF TGCGCCAGCAGCTTGACAGGGTGGGACACTGAAGCTTTCTTT
TRBJ2-3 TRBV6-2/TRBV6-3 - few CASSYQRASTDTQYF TGTGCCAGCAGTTACCAGCGGGCGAGCACAGATACGCAGTATTTT
TRBJ1-5 TRBV19 - few CASSMVVASNQPQHF TGTGCCAGTAGTATGGTCGTCGCTAGCAATCAGCCCCAGCATTTT
TRBJ2-5 TRBV7-8 TRBD2 few CASSLFSGRGETQYF TGTGCCAGCAGCTTATTTAGCGGGAGAGGAGAGACCCAGTACTTC
TRBJ2-7 TRBV7-8 - - CASSLDRGASYEQYF TGTGCCAGCAGCTTAGATCGGGGAGCTTCCTACGAGCAGTACTTC
TRBJ2-1 TRBV15 TRBD2 - CATSRDRASGGNNRFF TGTGCCACCAGCAGAGATCGTGCTAGCGGGGGCAACAACCGGTTCTTC
TRBJ2-3 TRBV11-2 - few CASSMGQWRSRIADTQYF TGTGCCAGCAGCATGGGGCAGTGGCGGTCCAGGATCGCAGATACGCAGTATTTT
TRBJ2-4 TRBV7-2 - - CASSTRSNIQYF TGTGCCAGCAGCACGAGGAGCAACATTCAGTACTTC
TRBJ2-5 TRBV7-9 - few CAGRADRQETQYF TGTGCCGGACGAGCGGACCGCCAAGAGACCCAGTACTTC
TRBJ2-2 TRBV7-6 - - CASSSRDSWNTGELFF TGTGCCAGCAGCTCCCGCGATTCGTGGAACACCGGGGAGCTGTTTTTT
TRBJ1-5 TRBV2 - - CASREGGAQHF TGTGCCAGCAGAGAAGGGGGAGCCCAGCATTTT
TRBJ2-3 TRBV23-1 TRBD2 - CASSQELAGGAPGTDTQYF TGCGCCAGCAGTCAAGAACTAGCGGGGGGCGCCCCGGGCACAGATACGCAGTATTTT
TRBJ2-1 TRBV12-3/TRBV12-4 - - CASSLGDLASGEQFF TGTGCCAGCAGCCTAGGGGACCTCGCTTCGGGTGAGCAGTTCTTC
TRBJ2-3 TRBV11-2 - - CASSPRSASTSDTQYF TGTGCCAGCAGCCCCCGCTCCGCTAGCACGTCAGATACGCAGTATTTT
TRBJ2-1 TRBV6-6 TRBD2 - CASSFYSGSYNEQFF TGTGCCAGCAGTTTTTATAGCGGGAGTTACAATGAGCAGTTCTTC
TRBJ1-1 TRBV28 TRBD1 - CASSLQGISDTEAFF TGTGCCAGCAGCCTACAGGGGATATCGGACACTGAAGCTTTCTTT
TRBJ2-5 TRBV7-6 - many CASSLGSKITQETQYF TGTGCCAGCAGCTTAGGGTCCAAAATAACTCAAGAGACCCAGTACTTC
TRBJ1-4 TRBV12-3/TRBV12-4 TRBD1 few CASSSTGGYEKLFF TGTGCCAGCAGCTCGACAGGGGGGTATGAAAAACTGTTTTTT
TRBJ1-1 TRBV6-1 - - CASSVVRNTEAFF TGTGCCAGCAGTGTCGTAAGGAACACTGAAGCTTTCTTT
TRBJ2-5 TRBV4-2 TRBD1 few CASSLTGGPQETQYF TGTGCCAGCAGCCTAACAGGGGGCCCCCAGGAGACCCAGTACTTC
TRBJ2-6 TRBV7-2 - many CASSLRLPRANVLTF TGTGCCAGCAGCCTCCGACTGCCCAGGGCCAACGTCCTGACTTTC
TRBJ2-7 TRBV7-2 - few CASSLYRLREQYF TGTGCCAGCAGCCTGTATCGGCTCCGGGAGCAGTACTTC
TRBJ2-1 TRBV7-4 TRBD1 - CASSATGGRHNEQFF TGTGCCAGCAGCGCGACAGGGGGCCGGCACAATGAGCAGTTCTTC